This entry concerns a single T cell receptor beta chain. Its antigen is undetermined. The entry originates in a study of CD8 T cells in Susac syndrome. After extraction with the RNeasy kit, roughly 0.45 to 1 ug of the RNA was reverse transcribed using random hexamers. Coverage of TCR beta CDR3 amplification by immunoSEQ multiplex PCR extended to 54 Vbeta and 13 Jbeta. TCRdb passed the immunoSEQ multiplex PCR reads through MiXCR, listing each CDR3 protein once. The repertoire includes under 200,000 distinct CDR3 sequences, roughly 95% of them detected once, and 0.095% to 0.15% sits in the top ten. General study points: An acknowledgment was made by the study that its TCR sequencing and HLA analysis involved relatively few individuals.

The V gene end was trimmed by 2 bases and the J gene end by 4 bases; junction bases not matched to a gene: 8. Germline V CDR1 and CDR2: LNHDA, SQIVND (reference sequence). The CDR3 runs to 16 residues. Negative isolation was used for CD8+ and CD4+ T cells, and FACS enrichment was applied to TEMRA cells. Sequencing was carried out using CD4+ T cells from PBMCs. The receptor comes from a human donor with Susac syndrome. This chain links TRBV19 with TRBJ2-1; 7 bases fit TRBD2. The CDR3 spells CASSIMLSSGYNEQFF. The CDR3 bases are TGTGCCAGTAGTATAATGTTGTCTAGCGGATACAATGAGCAGTTCTTC. The complete variable domain, with remaining parts taken from reference TRBV19 and TRBJ2-1, reads DGGITQSPKYLFRKEGQNVTLSCEQNLNHDAMYWYRQDPGQGLRLIYYSQIVNDFQKGDIAEGYSVSREKKESFPLTVTSAQKNPTAFYLCASSIMLSSGYNEQFFGPGTRLTVL.